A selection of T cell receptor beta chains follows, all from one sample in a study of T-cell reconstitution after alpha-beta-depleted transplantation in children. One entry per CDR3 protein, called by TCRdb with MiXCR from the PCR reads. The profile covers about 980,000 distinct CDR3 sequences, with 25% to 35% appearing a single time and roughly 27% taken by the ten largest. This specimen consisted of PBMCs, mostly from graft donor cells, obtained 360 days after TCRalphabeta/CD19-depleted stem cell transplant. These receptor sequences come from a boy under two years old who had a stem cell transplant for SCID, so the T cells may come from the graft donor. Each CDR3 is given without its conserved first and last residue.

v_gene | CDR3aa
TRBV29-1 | SVEVGDYGYT
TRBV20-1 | SARNTEAF
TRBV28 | ATEGGALAGDLYGYT
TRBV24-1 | ATTMPGGTGELF
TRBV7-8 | ASSTRQGVKLF
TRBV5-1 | ASSSTAPNQETQY
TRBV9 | ASSAQGNTYEQY
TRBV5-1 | ASSLGGGGPYNEQF
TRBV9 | ASSVGWGLPRDEQF
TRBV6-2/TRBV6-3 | ASSRDSLRYEQF
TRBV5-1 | ASSFDAGHLRSGLPNEKLF
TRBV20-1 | SARTHTFYEQY
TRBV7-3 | ASSLGIGGWETQY
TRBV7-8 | ASSLAQEYTEAF
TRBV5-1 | ASSFSYANTGELF
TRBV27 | ASSLLGAAEKLF
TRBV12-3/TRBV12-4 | ASRESLSEQF
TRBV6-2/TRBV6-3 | ASFTRREYGYT
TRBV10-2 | ASMGTGSSYEQY
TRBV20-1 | SARDAELAGETQY
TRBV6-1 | ASTPYGDTRQF
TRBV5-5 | ASSWGGREQY
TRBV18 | ASSPDSRSTDTQY
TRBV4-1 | ASSQDSRQDEQY
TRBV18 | ASSTKGASYEQY
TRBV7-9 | ASRYGTDEKLF
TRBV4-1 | ASSQEGSTGESYT
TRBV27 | ASSLYAEAYGYT
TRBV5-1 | ASREIAGVSTDTQY
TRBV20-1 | SARHSFTDTQY
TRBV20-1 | SARTTGFGGTDTQY
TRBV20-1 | SARDDLGGGFYEQY
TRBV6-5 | ASSYTGTGGGEQF
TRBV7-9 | ASSPRGQNNSPLH
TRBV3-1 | ASSPARGGTEAF
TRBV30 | AWRGLAGGTQY
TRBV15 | ATSRINQPQH
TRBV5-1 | ASSSRAGTGELF
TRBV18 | ASSPGTVNNEQF
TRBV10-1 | ASSESPGLGLGTDTQY
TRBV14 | ASSKTGVRRGETQY
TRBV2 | ASSNPGRRAEETQY
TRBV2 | ASRFGTSQETQY
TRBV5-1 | ASSPPSYEQY
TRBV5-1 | ASSPGVFASSYNEQF
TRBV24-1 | ATSDSLRSKGQF
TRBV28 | ASIHGQSNQPQH
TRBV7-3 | ASSTAPGPQYEQY
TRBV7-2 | ASTFRPFAGGGTQY
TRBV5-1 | ASSTPGTENTEAF
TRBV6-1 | ASSEIMERSSYNEQF
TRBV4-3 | ASSQAFRETQY